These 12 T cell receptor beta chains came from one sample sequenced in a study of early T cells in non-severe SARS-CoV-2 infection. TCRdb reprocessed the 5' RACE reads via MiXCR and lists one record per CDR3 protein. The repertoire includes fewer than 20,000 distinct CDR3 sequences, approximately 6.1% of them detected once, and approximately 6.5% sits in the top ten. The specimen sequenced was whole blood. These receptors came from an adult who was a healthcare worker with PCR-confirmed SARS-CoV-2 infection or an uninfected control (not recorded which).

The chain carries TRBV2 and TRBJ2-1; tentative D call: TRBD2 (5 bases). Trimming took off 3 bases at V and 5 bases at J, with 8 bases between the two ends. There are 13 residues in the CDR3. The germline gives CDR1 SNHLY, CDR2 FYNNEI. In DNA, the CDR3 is TGTGCCAGCAGTGATCAAGCGGACAATGAGCAGTTCTTC. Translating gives CASSDQADNEQFF.

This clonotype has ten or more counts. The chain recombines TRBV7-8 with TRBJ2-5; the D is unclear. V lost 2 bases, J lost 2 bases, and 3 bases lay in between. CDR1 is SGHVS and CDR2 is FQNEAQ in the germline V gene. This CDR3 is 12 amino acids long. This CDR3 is CASSLLQETQYF. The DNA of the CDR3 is TGTGCCAGCAGCTTATTACAAGAGACCCAGTACTTC. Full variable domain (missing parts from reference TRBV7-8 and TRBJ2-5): GAGVSQSPRYKVAKRGQDVALRCDPISGHVSLFWYQQALGQGPEFLTYFQNEAQLDKSGLPSDRFFAERPEGSVSTLKIQRTQQEDSAVYLCASSLLQETQYFGPGTRLLVL.

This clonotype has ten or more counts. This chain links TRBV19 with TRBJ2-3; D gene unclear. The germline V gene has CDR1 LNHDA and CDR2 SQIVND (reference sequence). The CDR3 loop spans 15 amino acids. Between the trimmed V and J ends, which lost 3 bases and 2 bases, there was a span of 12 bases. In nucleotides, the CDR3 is TGTGCCAGTAGTATCAGGCCTGCATTCACAGATACGCAGTATTTT. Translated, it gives CASSIRPAFTDTQYF.

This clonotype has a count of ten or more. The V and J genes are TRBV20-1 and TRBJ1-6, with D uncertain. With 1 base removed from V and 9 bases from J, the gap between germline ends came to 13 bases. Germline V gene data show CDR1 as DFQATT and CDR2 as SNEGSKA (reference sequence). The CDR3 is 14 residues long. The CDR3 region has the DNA TGCAGTGCTAGAGGGGTGGGCCCCAGTTCACCCCTCCACTTT. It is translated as CSARGVGPSSPLHF.

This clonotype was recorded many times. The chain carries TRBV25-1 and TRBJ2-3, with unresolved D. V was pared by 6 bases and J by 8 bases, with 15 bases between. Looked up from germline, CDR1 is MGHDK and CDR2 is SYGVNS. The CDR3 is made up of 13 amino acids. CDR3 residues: CASRVPIHGTQYF. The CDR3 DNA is TGTGCCAGCAGGGTTCCAATTCATGGTACGCAGTATTTT.

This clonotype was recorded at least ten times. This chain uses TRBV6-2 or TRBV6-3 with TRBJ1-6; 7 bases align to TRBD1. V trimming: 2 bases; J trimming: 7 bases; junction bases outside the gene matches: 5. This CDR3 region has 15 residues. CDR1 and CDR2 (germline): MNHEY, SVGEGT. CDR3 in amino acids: CASSYTGTENSPLHF. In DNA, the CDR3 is TGTGCCAGCAGTTACACCGGGACAGAGAATTCACCCCTCCACTTT.

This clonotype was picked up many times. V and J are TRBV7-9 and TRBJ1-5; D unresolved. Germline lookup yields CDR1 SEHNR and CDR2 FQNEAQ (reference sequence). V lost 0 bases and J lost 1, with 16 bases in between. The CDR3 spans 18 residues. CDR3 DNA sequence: TGTGCCAGCAGCTTAGCGCTGGGTTTGGAGACCAGCAATCAGCCCCAGCATTTT. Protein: CASSLALGLETSNQPQHF.

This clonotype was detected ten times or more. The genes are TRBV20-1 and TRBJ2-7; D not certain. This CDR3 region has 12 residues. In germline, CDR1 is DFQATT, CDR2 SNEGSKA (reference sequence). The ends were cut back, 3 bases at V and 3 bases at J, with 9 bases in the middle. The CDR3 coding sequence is TGCAGTGCTAGGCGTACAAGCTACGAGCAGTACTTC. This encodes CSARRTSYEQYF.

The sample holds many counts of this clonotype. This chain's CDR3 is CASSPGTGVVYEQYF. Written as DNA, the CDR3 is TGTGCCAGCAGCCCCGGGACAGGGGTTGTCTACGAGCAGTACTTC. V is TRBV28 and J is TRBJ2-7; 10 nucleotides line up with TRBD1. The CDR3 is 15 residues long. CDR1 and CDR2 (germline): MDHEN, SYDVKM. Trimming took 6 bases from V and 3 from J; bases not matched to a gene: 8.

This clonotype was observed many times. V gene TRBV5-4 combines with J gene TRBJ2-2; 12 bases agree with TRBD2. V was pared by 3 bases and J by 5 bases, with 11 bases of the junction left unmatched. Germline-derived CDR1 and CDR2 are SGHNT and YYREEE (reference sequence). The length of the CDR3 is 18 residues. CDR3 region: CASSSKTSGRVRTGELFF. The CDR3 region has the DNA TGTGCCAGCAGCTCGAAGACTAGCGGGAGAGTAAGAACCGGGGAGCTGTTTTTT.

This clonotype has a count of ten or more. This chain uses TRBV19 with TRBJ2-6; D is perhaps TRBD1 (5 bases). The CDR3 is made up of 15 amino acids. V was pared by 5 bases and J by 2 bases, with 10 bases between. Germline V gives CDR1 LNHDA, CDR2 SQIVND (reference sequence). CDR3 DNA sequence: TGTGCCAGTAGTCACAGGAAGGCTGGGGCCAACGTCCTGACTTTC. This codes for CASSHRKAGANVLTF. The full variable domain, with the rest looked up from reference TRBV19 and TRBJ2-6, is DGGITQSPKYLFRKEGQNVTLSCEQNLNHDAMYWYRQDPGQGLRLIYYSQIVNDFQKGDIAEGYSVSREKKESFPLTVTSAQKNPTAFYLCASSHRKAGANVLTFGAGSRLTVL.

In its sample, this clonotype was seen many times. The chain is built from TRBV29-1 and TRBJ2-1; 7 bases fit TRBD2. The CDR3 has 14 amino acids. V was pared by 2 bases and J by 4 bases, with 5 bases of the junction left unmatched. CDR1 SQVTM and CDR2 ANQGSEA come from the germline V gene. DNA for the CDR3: TGCAGCGTTGAACGTCTAGCGGAGTACAATGAGCAGTTCTTC. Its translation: CSVERLAEYNEQFF.